These 28 T cell receptor beta chains were all obtained from the same sample, sequenced in a study of blood T cell repertoires in COVID-19 (TCRdb year 2020). The method was the immunoSEQ multiplex PCR assay. TCRdb re-hosts the immuneACCESS table, in-frame sequences only. Its copies lack some clones; in the studies checked, an unresolved V gene accounts for under half of them, and the cause for the rest is not known. This sample is represented by roughly 400,000 clones; approximately 90% of them were singletons. Around 1.1% of the sample is held by the ten biggest clonotypes. The specimen sequenced was PBMCs or T cells enriched from blood (not recorded which). These receptors were taken from a young man who had recovered from COVID-19.

For the CDR3, the DNA is TGTGCCAGCAGTAGGACAGTGCCTGGAAACACCATATATTTT. The encoded protein is CASSRTVPGNTIYF. The chain couples TRBV6-5 to TRBJ1-3; D is perhaps TRBD1 (6 bases). Germline lookup yields CDR1 MNHEY and CDR2 SVGAGI. This CDR3 is built from 14 residues. Between the trimmed V and J ends, which lost 5 bases and 2 bases, there was a span of 10 bases.

The chain carries TRBV24-1 and TRBJ2-7, with 9 bases lining up with TRBD1. The germline gives CDR1 KGHDR, CDR2 SFDVKD. Trimming at V came to 4 bases and at J to 4 bases, leaving 7 bases not matched to a gene. The CDR3 length is 15 residues. CDR3 sequence reads: CATSDYGQGRYEQYF. The CDR3 nucleotides are TGTGCCACCAGTGACTACGGACAGGGGCGGTACGAGCAGTACTTC.

The rearrangement joins TRBV28 to TRBJ2-3; perhaps TRBD1 as D (6 bases). Per the germline V gene, CDR1 is MDHEN and CDR2 is SYDVKM. The germline V and J ends were trimmed by 5 bases and 1 base, with 13 bases remaining between them. The CDR3 contains 15 residues. The CDR3 bases are TGTGCCAGCAGTATTCTCAAGGGGGGCACAGATACGCAGTATTTT. Encoded protein: CASSILKGGTDTQYF.

The CDR3 region is CASSMDRVGNTGELFF. Here the CDR3 DNA reads TGTGCCAGCAGCATGGACAGGGTTGGGAACACCGGGGAGCTGTTTTTT. The V and J genes are TRBV11-2 and TRBJ2-2; 8 bases are a match to TRBD1. Germline assignment: CDR1 SGHAT and CDR2 FQNNGV. The CDR3 consists of 16 residues. The V and J ends lost 5 bases and 1 base, in that order; junction bases with no gene match: 6.

The chain has TRBV10-3 and TRBJ1-1; perhaps TRBD1 as D (5 bases). CDR3 length equals 14 residues. From germline, CDR1 is ENHRY and CDR2 SYGVKD. V was pared by 7 bases and J by 0 bases, with 12 bases between. As DNA, the CDR3 is TGTGCCATCACCCGGGGGTCGATGAACACTGAAGCTTTCTTT. This translates into CAITRGSMNTEAFF.

The rearrangement uses TRBV4-1 and TRBJ2-1, with TRBD1 matching over 7 bases. CDR1 MGHRA and CDR2 YSYEKL come from the germline V gene. The CDR3 spans 15 residues. With V trimmed by 0 bases and J by 3 bases, 2 bases remained unmatched. This CDR3 is CASSQDGTDYNEQFF. As DNA, the CDR3 is TGCGCCAGCAGCCAAGACGGGACAGACTACAATGAGCAGTTCTTC.

J is TRBJ2-2 and V is TRBV9; the match to TRBD2 covers 7 bases. Losses at the gene ends were 0 bases for V and 5 bases for J; bases not matched to a gene: 4. Germline assignment: CDR1 SGDLS and CDR2 YYNGEE. This CDR3 has 15 amino acids. The DNA for the CDR3 is TGTGCCAGCAGCGTAGGCGGGAGTTGGACCGGGGAGCTGTTTTTT. The encoded protein is CASSVGGSWTGELFF.

This rearrangement joins TRBV5-1 to TRBJ1-4; 8 bases are a match to TRBD1. Trimming removed 0 bases from V and 0 bases from J; junction bases left unmatched: 4. In germline, CDR1 is SGHRS, CDR2 YFSETQ. The length of the CDR3 is 17 residues. Here the CDR3 DNA reads TGCGCCAGCAGCTTGGCCCCAGGGGGCTCAACTAATGAAAAACTGTTTTTT. It is translated as CASSLAPGGSTNEKLFF.

The V and J genes are TRBV4-1 and TRBJ1-1; a possible D gene is TRBD1 (6 bases). The CDR3 consists of 14 residues. Germline V gene lookup returns CDR1 MGHRA and CDR2 YSYEKL. The V and J ends lost 1 base and 3 bases respectively, with 9 bases between them. For the CDR3, the DNA is TGCGCCAGCAGCCAAGTGCAGGGGCACACTGAAGCTTTCTTT. As protein: CASSQVQGHTEAFF.

The chain has TRBV28 and TRBJ2-7; the match to TRBD2 covers 8 bases. Germline V CDR1 and CDR2: MDHEN, SYDVKM. Losses at the gene ends were 2 bases for V and 0 bases for J; bases not matched to a gene: 9. This CDR3 region has 17 residues. The CDR3: CASSLRSGIRVSYEQYF. The CDR3 coding sequence is TGTGCCAGCAGTTTACGTAGCGGGATAAGGGTCTCCTACGAGCAGTACTTC.

V and J are TRBV28 and TRBJ2-3, with 8 nucleotides matching TRBD2. The germline CDR1 and CDR2 sequences are MDHEN and SYDVKM. J gave up 4 bases and V 8 bases, and 11 bases lay outside the gene matches. The CDR3 sequence is 15 residues long. Here the CDR3 DNA reads TGTGCCAGCTTAATGGCGGGAGGATTCTCAGATACGCAGTATTTT. This gives the protein CASLMAGGFSDTQYF.

The chain combines TRBV14 with TRBJ2-1, with 7 nucleotides matching TRBD2. V lost 4 bases and J lost 6; bases outside the gene matches: 9. Germline V gives CDR1 SGHDN, CDR2 FVKESK. CDR3 length: 15 amino acids. The CDR3, as DNA: TGTGCCAGCAGCCCCCTAGCGGAGTGGGGCAATGAGCAGTTCTTC. As protein: CASSPLAEWGNEQFF.

The genes are TRBV4-2 and TRBJ1-1; D is ambiguous. Germline V gene lookup returns CDR1 LGHNA and CDR2 YNFKEQ. V was clipped by 2 bases and J by 1 base, with 11 bases between them. This CDR3 contains 15 residues. For the CDR3, the DNA is TGTGCCAGCAGCCAACAGGTAGACCAGAACACTGAAGCTTTCTTT. As protein: CASSQQVDQNTEAFF.

This clone appeared many times. This chain links TRBV15 with TRBJ1-5; 9 bases match TRBD1. Germline V lookup: CDR1 LNHNV, CDR2 YYDKDF (reference sequence). V gave up 0 bases and J gave up 6 bases; unmatched junction bases: 6. The CDR3 has 16 residues. In DNA, the CDR3 is TGTGCCACCAGCAGAGAAGCCGGGACAGGGTTTCAGCCCCAGCATTTT. Translated, it gives CATSREAGTGFQPQHF.

The gene calls are TRBV7-9 and TRBJ2-2; 7 positions match TRBD1. The CDR3 covers 16 residues. Unmatched junction bases numbered 11, after V lost 6 bases and J lost 4 bases. CDR1 and CDR2 (germline): SEHNR, FQNEAQ (reference sequence). Here the CDR3 DNA reads TGTGCCAGCAGGTTGAGCGAGACAGGGTTCACCGGGGAGCTGTTTTTT. Translating it yields CASRLSETGFTGELFF.

The chain joins TRBV9 to TRBJ2-4; 9 nucleotides agree with TRBD1. After removal of 3 bases from V and 0 bases from J, the junction contained 13 bases not matched to a gene. The CDR3 has 19 residues. Germline loops: CDR1 SGDLS, CDR2 YYNGEE. In DNA, the CDR3 is TGTGCCAGCAGCGGGGGGACAGGGAATGAGGGCCTAGCCAAAAACATTCAGTACTTC. It codes for CASSGGTGNEGLAKNIQYF.

DNA for the CDR3: TGTGCCAGCAAGGTTGCGGTAAATAGCAATCAGCCCCAGCATTTT. Residues: CASKVAVNSNQPQHF. The chain is built from TRBV6-5 and TRBJ1-5; no definite D call. The CDR3 is 15 residues long. V was shortened by 7 bases and J by 0 bases, with 13 bases between the two germline ends. The germline V gene has CDR1 MNHEY and CDR2 SVGAGI.

This chain connects TRBV28 to TRBJ2-7; TRBD1 is a possible D gene (6 bases). The CDR3 consists of 14 residues. With 5 bases removed from V and 0 bases from J, the gap between germline ends came to 11 bases. Germline loops: CDR1 MDHEN, CDR2 SYDVKM. The CDR3 DNA reads TGTGCCAGCAGTGGGGACACTCCCTCCTACGAGCAGTACTTC. This codes for CASSGDTPSYEQYF.

This clone was seen only a few times. In nucleotides, the CDR3 is TGTGCCAGCAGCCTAAACAGCGGAGGGCCAGGCGAGCAGTACTTC. This gives the protein CASSLNSGGPGEQYF. The V gene is TRBV7-9, the J gene TRBJ2-7; a possible D gene is TRBD2 (6 bases). V gave up 5 bases and J gave up 6 bases, with 20 bases separating them. Germline values: CDR1 SEHNR, CDR2 FQNEAQ (reference sequence). The CDR3 is made up of 15 amino acids. Looking up the rest from reference TRBV7-9 and TRBJ2-7 gives the full variable domain: DTGVSQNPRHKITKRGQNVTFRCDPISEHNRLYWYRQTLGQGPEFLTYFQNEAQLEKSRLLSDRFSAERPKGSFSTLEIQRTEQGDSAMYLCASSLNSGGPGEQYFGPGTRLTVT.

V is TRBV18 and J is TRBJ2-7, with a tentative D call TRBD1 (5 bases). The V end lost 6 bases, the J end lost 2 bases, and 11 bases lay between the germline ends. The CDR3 length is 13 residues. Germline V CDR1 and CDR2: KGHSH, LQKENI. The CDR3 sequence: CASSARETYEQYF. The CDR3 bases are TGTGCCAGCTCGGCCAGGGAAACCTACGAGCAGTACTTC.

The V and J genes are TRBV5-1 and TRBJ1-4, with 7 positions matching TRBD1. The V gene end was trimmed by 3 bases and the J gene end by 7 bases; junction bases not matched to a gene: 9. Germline V gives CDR1 SGHRS, CDR2 YFSETQ. The CDR3 runs to 15 residues. DNA for the CDR3: TGCGCCAGCAGCTCTATGGGACAGTCGAGTGAAAAACTGTTTTTT. Amino acids: CASSSMGQSSEKLFF.

The chain employs TRBV30 and TRBJ1-6, with D possibly matching TRBD1 (5 bases). V dropped 3 bases and J dropped 7 bases, with 16 bases sitting between them. The CDR3 sequence is 15 residues long. The germline V gene has CDR1 GTSNPN and CDR2 SVGIG (reference sequence). CDR3 nucleotides: TGTGCCTGGAGAGTGGGGCAGGGCGCCAATTCACCCCTCCACTTT. The encoded protein is CAWRVGQGANSPLHF.

The chain couples TRBV30 to TRBJ1-1; perhaps TRBD1 as D (6 bases). The CDR3 loop spans 12 amino acids. Deletions cut 8 bases from V and 6 bases from J, with 16 bases between. In germline, CDR1 is GTSNPN, CDR2 SVGIG (reference sequence). CDR3 bases: TGTGCCGGATCGACAGGATCTTCTGAAGCTTTCTTT. Translation gives CAGSTGSSEAFF.

The gene calls are TRBV7-2 and TRBJ1-5; TRBD1 matches 7 bases. Trimming removed 5 bases from V and 9 bases from J; junction bases left unmatched: 10. This CDR3 contains 14 residues. Per the germline V gene, CDR1 is SGHTA and CDR2 is FQGNSA. Here the CDR3 DNA reads TGTGCCAGCAGCATCCCGACAGGGCCAGGGCCCCAGCATTTT. As protein: CASSIPTGPGPQHF.

The rearrangement uses TRBV24-1 and TRBJ2-3; a possible D gene is TRBD1 (8 bases). This CDR3 contains 15 residues. V was clipped by 10 bases and J by 1 base, with 17 bases between them. Germline loops: CDR1 KGHDR, CDR2 SFDVKD. The CDR3 coding sequence is TGTGCCACTCTGGACAGGGAGGGGGGCACAGATACGCAGTATTTT. It yields the protein CATLDREGGTDTQYF.

This chain joins TRBV9 and TRBJ2-5, with a possible D match to TRBD1 (6 bases). This CDR3 is 13 amino acids long. The germline V gene has CDR1 SGDLS and CDR2 YYNGEE. The ends were cut back, 3 bases at V and 4 bases at J, with 10 bases in the middle. The CDR3: CASSARGRETQYF. The CDR3 coding sequence is TGTGCCAGCAGCGCCAGGGGCCGAGAGACCCAGTACTTC.

The chain joins TRBV5-1 to TRBJ2-3, with D hard to call. The CDR3 consists of 12 residues. The V end lost 4 bases, the J end lost 6 bases, and 9 bases lay between the germline ends. Germline lookup yields CDR1 SGHRS and CDR2 YFSETQ. The CDR3 sequence: CASSPVKDTQYF. The CDR3 bases are TGCGCCAGCAGCCCAGTCAAGGATACGCAGTATTTT.

The J gene is TRBJ1-4, the V gene TRBV5-1; 11 bases match TRBD1. V shed 4 bases and J 3 bases; nucleotides not matched to a gene: 5. The CDR3 has 16 amino acids. CDR1 is SGHRS and CDR2 is YFSETQ in the germline V gene. The DNA for the CDR3 is TGCGCCAGCAGCACTGGACAGGGGGCGTCTAATGAAAAACTGTTTTTT. Protein product: CASSTGQGASNEKLFF.